This T cell receptor (beta chain) came from a study of cytomegalovirus exposure and HLA in healthy donors. PCR was performed using 60 Vbeta and 13 Jbeta primers. The protocol was immunoSEQ multiplex PCR, while the TCRdb copy is restricted to in-frame clones and leaves out a portion. The repertoire includes about 150,000 clones, around 72% of them detected once, and about 1.3% sits in the top ten. Germline V gives CDR1 WSHSY, CDR2 SAAADI. V was shortened by 4 bases and J by 8 bases, with 11 bases between the two germline ends. The CDR3 runs 12 residues. Sequencing was carried out using PBMCs. This chain uses TRBV10-2 with TRBJ1-1; D is unresolved. The sequence was obtained from a young man in good health and CMV-seronegative. CDR3 loop: CASSGGGEEAFF. Written as DNA, the CDR3 is TGCGCCAGCAGTGGGGGAGGTGAAGAAGCTTTCTTT.